These 8 T cell receptor beta chains came from one sample sequenced in a study of blood T cell repertoires in COVID-19. Clones were read by immunoSEQ multiplex PCR, and TCRdb kept only the in-frame ones, dropping some. The data contain under 250,000 clones, 83% of them seen just once; the ten biggest clones take up less than 3.5%. Sequences were obtained from peripheral blood. The receptors derive from a man aged 50 to 59 with active or convalescent COVID-19.

The chain couples TRBV3-1 (or the pseudogene TRBV3-2) to TRBJ2-1; 10 positions match TRBD2. V lost 4 bases to trimming and J lost 7 bases; unmatched junction nucleotides: 10. The CDR3 has 16 amino acids. Per the germline V gene, CDR1 is LGHDT and CDR2 is YNNKEL (reference sequence). The CDR3 bases are TGTGCCAGCAGCCCAGCCCCTAGCGGGAGTAGGAATGAGCAGTTCTTC. Residues: CASSPAPSGSRNEQFF.

This clone was detected only once. Additional DNA sequences in this sample encode the identical CDR3. V gene TRBV19 combines with J gene TRBJ2-7; D possibly corresponds to TRBD1 (6 bases). Deletions cut 10 bases from V and 0 bases from J, with 10 bases between. There are 12 residues in the CDR3. Germline V gene lookup returns CDR1 LNHDA and CDR2 SQIVND (reference sequence). The CDR3 sequence: CATRDISYEQYF. The CDR3 nucleotides are TGTGCCACTCGGGACATCTCCTACGAGCAGTACTTC.

The chain carries TRBV20-1 and TRBJ2-3, with D possibly matching TRBD1 (5 bases). Trimming pared 3 bases from V and 7 bases from J, leaving 14 bases between. CDR3 length: 13 residues. The germline V gene has CDR1 DFQATT and CDR2 SNEGSKA (reference sequence). The CDR3 reads CSASSHRTYTQYF. CDR3 in DNA: TGCAGTGCTAGTTCTCACCGGACATATACGCAGTATTTT.

This rearrangement joins TRBV5-6 to TRBJ2-5; D might be TRBD2 (6 bases). The CDR3 covers 14 residues. Germline V gene data show CDR1 as SGHDT and CDR2 as YYEEEE. The V gene lost 4 bases and the J gene lost 3 bases, with 13 bases spanning the gap. The CDR3 sequence: CASSAEGTEETQYF. The CDR3 DNA reads as TGTGCCAGCAGCGCTGAGGGGACTGAAGAGACCCAGTACTTC.

The table lists this clone with a few counts. The V call is TRBV19, the J call TRBJ1-2; 11 nucleotides line up with TRBD1. The length of the CDR3 is 15 residues. With 5 bases clipped from V and 6 bases from J, the junction kept 8 bases outside the gene matches. CDR1 is LNHDA, CDR2 SQIVND, per germline (reference sequence). CDR3 protein: CASSPGQGARDGYTF. CDR3 coding DNA: TGTGCCAGTAGTCCCGGACAGGGGGCGCGTGATGGCTACACCTTC.

This chain links TRBV6-5 with TRBJ1-1, with TRBD1 as a possible D gene (6 bases). The CDR3 sequence is 12 residues long. The germline V gene encodes CDR1 MNHEY and CDR2 SVGAGI. V shed 10 bases and J shed 0 bases, with 9 bases lying between them. As DNA, the CDR3 is TGTGCCAACAGGGCCTTGAACACTGAAGCTTTCTTT. Its translation is CANRALNTEAFF.

The gene calls are TRBV28 and TRBJ2-1; 10 bases are shared with TRBD2. The V and J ends lost 4 bases and 8 bases, in that order; junction bases with no gene match: 14. Per germline, CDR1 MDHEN and CDR2 SYDVKM. CDR3 length: 17 residues. This CDR3 reads CASSSRIAGGPSYEQFF. The CDR3, as DNA: TGTGCCAGCAGTTCCAGAATAGCGGGAGGCCCCTCCTATGAGCAGTTCTTC.

V usage is TRBV28 and J usage is TRBJ2-7; TRBD1 matches at 8 bases. The CDR3 is 14 amino acids. Trimming took 10 bases from V and 2 from J; bases not matched to a gene: 10. Germline values: CDR1 MDHEN, CDR2 SYDVKM. CDR3 nucleotides: TGTGCCACCACAAGGACAGGGCTTCCCTACGAGCAGTACTTC. Its translation: CATTRTGLPYEQYF.